Listed below are T cell receptor beta chains from one sample, sequenced in a study of blood T cell repertoires in COVID-19. This table comes from immunoSEQ multiplex PCR, and its TCRdb copy is limited to in-frame clones, with some not included. Among approximately 260,000 clones, approximately 88% were seen once, and the ten largest hold roughly 1.2%. Sequencing was carried out using PBMCs or T cells enriched from blood (not recorded which). The receptors stem from a woman in her thirties or forties with acute COVID-19. CDR3s include the opening cysteine and the closing phenylalanine or tryptophan. D genes are given only for firm matches. Part of the rows lack a size; the others show once, few, many or a class for expanded clones.

TRBV5-5	TRBD1	.	TRBJ1-5	TGTGCCAGCAGCCCCGGGACAGGGTATGGTCAGCCCCAGCATTTT	CASSPGTGYGQPQHF
TRBV5-4	.	.	TRBJ1-1	TGTGCCAGCAGCTTTCGGGGAGGCTTGGGCACTGAAGCTTTCTTT	CASSFRGGLGTEAFF
TRBV4-1	TRBD1	.	TRBJ1-6	TGCGCCAGCCGGAGCCCAGGGGGATATAATTCACCCCTCCACTTT	CASRSPGGYNSPLHF
TRBV27	.	.	TRBJ2-2	TGTGCCAGCAGTTCGGGGACTTGGAACACCGGGGAGCTGTTTTTT	CASSSGTWNTGELFF
TRBV7-2	TRBD2	.	TRBJ2-7	TGTGCCAGCAGCTTAACAGCGGGACCTCACGAGCAGTACTTC	CASSLTAGPHEQYF
TRBV28	TRBD2	.	TRBJ2-7	TGTGCCAGCAGGCAATTTGGTCCCCTTAGCGGGGTTCCCTCCTACGAGCAGTACTTC	CASRQFGPLSGVPSYEQYF
TRBV7-8	.	.	TRBJ1-5	TGTGCCAGCAGCTTAGGCAGGGTTAGCAATCAGCCCCAGCATTTT	CASSLGRVSNQPQHF
TRBV18	TRBD1	.	TRBJ1-2	TGTGCCAGCTCACCGACAGGGGACTATGGCTACACCTTC	CASSPTGDYGYTF
TRBV12-3/TRBV12-4	TRBD1	.	TRBJ1-2	TGTGCCAGCAGTTTCATGACAGGGAAAGGCTACACCTTC	CASSFMTGKGYTF
TRBV10-1	.	.	TRBJ1-1	TGCGCCAGCAGGGGACAGAACACTGAAGCTTTCTTT	CASRGQNTEAFF
TRBV7-6	TRBD2	once	TRBJ2-1	TGTGCCAGCAGCCTTAGCGGGAGGGCCTCGGATGAGCAGTTCTTC	CASSLSGRASDEQFF
TRBV7-9	.	.	TRBJ1-2	TGTGCCAGCAGCCCGTCAGGGAACTATGGCTACACCTTC	CASSPSGNYGYTF
TRBV2	.	.	TRBJ2-7	TGTGCCAGCAGTGAACGGCAGGGCTACGAGCAGTACTTC	CASSERQGYEQYF
TRBV28	TRBD2	.	TRBJ2-1	TGTGCCAGCAGCCCACGAAAGACTAGCGGGGGTACCTACAATGAGCAGTTCTTC	CASSPRKTSGGTYNEQFF
TRBV6-5	.	.	TRBJ1-6	TGTGCCAGCAGGCTCGGGGTTAATTCACCCCTCCACTTT	CASRLGVNSPLHF
TRBV7-8	.	.	TRBJ1-2	TGTGCCAGCAGCCTCACGGGGGGCGCGGGCTATGGCTACACCTTC	CASSLTGGAGYGYTF
TRBV11-2	TRBD2	.	TRBJ2-1	TGTGCCAGCAGCCCTACTAGCGGGACCTACAATGAGCAGTTCTTC	CASSPTSGTYNEQFF
TRBV20-1	.	.	TRBJ1-3	TGCAGTGCTAGTTCAGACACCAGAAACACCATATATTTT	CSASSDTRNTIYF
TRBV28	.	once	TRBJ1-3	TGTGCCAGCAACCGCCCCCTAGGGAGGGCTGGAAACACCATATATTTT	CASNRPLGRAGNTIYF
TRBV6-5	.	.	TRBJ1-1	TGTGCCAGCAGTTACTCGTGGGAGGAGGGCCGTGAAGCTTTCTTT	CASSYSWEEGREAFF
TRBV6-5	.	.	TRBJ1-1	TGTGCCAGCAGAGACAGGACACTGAACACTGAAGCTTTCTTT	CASRDRTLNTEAFF
TRBV4-1	TRBD2	.	TRBJ2-1	TGCGCCAGCAGCTCTCGGACTAGAACCTACAATGAGCAGTTCTTC	CASSSRTRTYNEQFF
TRBV4-1	TRBD1	.	TRBJ1-1	TGCGCCAGCAGCCAAGCTGACAGGGATCTCACTGAAGCTTTCTTT	CASSQADRDLTEAFF
TRBV2	.	once	TRBJ2-7	TGTGCCAGCAGTGAAGGGTTAGTCAGGCCCACGGTTTGGTACTTC	CASSEGLVRPTVWYF
TRBV9	.	.	TRBJ1-1	TGTGCCAGCAGCGGCCGGGACTCAAACACTGAAGCTTTCTTT	CASSGRDSNTEAFF
TRBV5-1	.	.	TRBJ1-5	TGCGCCACCCCCGGTAGGGGACTGGATCAGCCCCAGCATTTT	CATPGRGLDQPQHF
TRBV11-3	.	.	TRBJ1-2	TGTGCCAGCAGCACCATTAGCAGGGTGGAGACCTCATTC	CASSTISRVETSF
TRBV2	.	.	TRBJ2-2	TGTGCCAGCGCCCAGGCAGGGTACGACGGGGAGCTGTTTTTT	CASAQAGYDGELFF
TRBV5-4	.	.	TRBJ1-2	TGTGCCAGCAGGGAAGCTTCAGGGGCTGGCTACACCTTC	CASREASGAGYTF
TRBV3-1/TRBV3-2	TRBD1	.	TRBJ1-2	TGTGCCAGCAGCCCTCAGACAGGGTTTAACTATGGCTACACCTTC	CASSPQTGFNYGYTF
TRBV24-1	TRBD1	few	TRBJ2-5	TGTGCCACCAGTGATTCCAGGGGGCCGGGAGAGACCCAGTACTTC	CATSDSRGPGETQYF
TRBV9	TRBD1	few	TRBJ2-4	TGTGCCAGCAGCGGCTTGACAGGGAGAAACATTCAGTACTTC	CASSGLTGRNIQYF
TRBV2	.	.	TRBJ1-5	TGTGCCAGCAGTGAAGCCTCCGGGGGTCAGCCCCAGCATTTT	CASSEASGGQPQHF
TRBV7-8	.	.	TRBJ1-6	TGTGCCAGCAGCTTAGCGTTTTTGGGGGCTGATTCACCCCTCCACTTT	CASSLAFLGADSPLHF
TRBV6-5	.	.	TRBJ2-1	TGTGCCAGCAGTTACCACCAACAGAGGGGGGGTAATGAGCAGTTCTTC	CASSYHQQRGGNEQFF
TRBV10-3	.	.	TRBJ1-2	TGTGCCATCCGGGGTTCAGGTGAGGGCTACACCTTC	CAIRGSGEGYTF
TRBV4-2	TRBD1	.	TRBJ1-4	TGTGCCAGCAGCCATCGCAGGGGGCGAGAAAAACTGTTTTTT	CASSHRRGREKLFF
TRBV28	.	.	TRBJ1-1	TGTGCCAGCAGTTTCGTGAACACTGAAGCTTTCTTT	CASSFVNTEAFF